The rows below give T cell receptor beta chains drawn from one sample of a study of T cell repertoires in cytomegalovirus infection. MiXCR, run by TCRdb on the reads, gives a single entry per CDR3 protein. The data contain about 330,000 distinct CDR3 sequences, over 7.5% of them seen just once; the ten biggest clones take up around 4%. The specimen sequenced was PBMCs. The receptors here all came from a human donor in good health (CMV status not recorded). Some clones in this sample may be carry-over from other donors' samples. The CDR3 runs from the conserved cysteine through the conserved F or W. D genes are given only for firm matches. Size values are once, few and many counts, or a class for expanded clones, and some rows have none.

abundance	d_gene	v_gene	j_gene	CDR3nt	CDR3aa
many	NA	TRBV7-2	TRBJ1-5	TGTGCCAGCAGCCCCGGTTTGCGGGACAATCAGCCCCAGCATTTT	CASSPGLRDNQPQHF
few	TRBD1	TRBV7-2	TRBJ2-1	TGTGCCAGCAGCGTAATTATTACAGGGACAGGAAAAAATGAGCAGTTCTTC	CASSVIITGTGKNEQFF
NA	TRBD2	TRBV15	TRBJ2-3	TGTGCCACCAGCAGAGACCTTAGCGGGAGTTCATATACGCAGTATTTT	CATSRDLSGSSYTQYF
NA	TRBD2	TRBV24-1	TRBJ2-4	TGTGCCACCAGTTTCCCCCCCGGGACTAGCGGGGGGGCCGTAAACATTCAGTACTTC	CATSFPPGTSGGAVNIQYF
many	NA	TRBV4-3	TRBJ1-1	TGCGCCAGCAGCCGGAGGGCGGGACGAGATGAGGCTTTCTTT	CASSRRAGRDEAFF
many	NA	TRBV7-2	TRBJ2-1	TGTGCCAGCAGCTTAAGAGGGGGGTTCAATGAGCAGTTCTTC	CASSLRGGFNEQFF
few	NA	TRBV27	TRBJ1-5	TGTGCCAGCAGCCCTTCGCGGGGGGAGAGCAATCAGCCCCAGCATTTT	CASSPSRGESNQPQHF
many	NA	TRBV7-2	TRBJ2-1	TGTGCCAGCAGCCCCGTCCGCAATGAGCAGTTCTTC	CASSPVRNEQFF
many	NA	TRBV12-3/TRBV12-4	TRBJ1-5	TGTGCCAGCGCTAATTGGGGGGGGCCGGATCAGCCCCAGCATTTT	CASANWGGPDQPQHF
many	NA	TRBV4-3	TRBJ2-3	TGCGCCAGCAGCCAAGATCTCCGCAGATTCACAGATACGCAGTATTTT	CASSQDLRRFTDTQYF
few	NA	TRBV5-1	TRBJ2-7	TGCGCCAGCAGCTACGCCCTTGGCGGCTACGAGCAGTACTTC	CASSYALGGYEQYF
NA	TRBD2	TRBV7-6	TRBJ2-3	TGTGCCAGCAGCTTAGTGGTAGCGGGGGGGCCATCAGATACGCAGTATTTT	CASSLVVAGGPSDTQYF
few	NA	TRBV27	TRBJ2-7	TGTGCCAGCAAATTAGCGTCTAGCTCCTACGAGCAGTACTTC	CASKLASSSYEQYF
many	TRBD2	TRBV7-2	TRBJ2-7	TGTGCCAGCAGCGTACGGACTAGCGGGATTGCCGAGCAGTACTTC	CASSVRTSGIAEQYF
NA	TRBD2	TRBV4-2	TRBJ2-5	TGTGCCAGCAGCCAAGATAGGCTAGCGGGGGAAGAGACCCAGTACTTC	CASSQDRLAGEETQYF
NA	NA	TRBV12-3/TRBV12-4	TRBJ1-1	TGTGCCAGCACCCGGGGAAACATGAACACTGAAGCTTTCTTT	CASTRGNMNTEAFF
NA	TRBD2	TRBV9	TRBJ2-1	TGTGCCAGCAGCGTAGCGGCTAGCGGGGGACATGAGCAGTTCTTC	CASSVAASGGHEQFF
few	NA	TRBV29-1	TRBJ1-2	TGCAGCGTTGGAAAGGGCTCTGACCTCTATGGCTACACCTTC	CSVGKGSDLYGYTF
few	NA	TRBV5-3	TRBJ1-2	TGTGCCAGCAGCTTCAGAAGTAACTATGGCTACACCTTC	CASSFRSNYGYTF
NA	NA	TRBV10-1	TRBJ2-7	TGCGCCAGCAGTGAAACGGGGCGATACGAGCAGTACTTC	CASSETGRYEQYF
once	NA	TRBV7-2	TRBJ2-7	TGTGCCAGCCACTTGACTTTGATGAGCGACGAGCAGTACTTC	CASHLTLMSDEQYF
many	TRBD2	TRBV10-3	TRBJ2-3	TGTGCCATCAGTGAGGCACTAGCGGGGGGGCCAGATACGCAGTATTTT	CAISEALAGGPDTQYF
many	NA	TRBV6-6	TRBJ1-5	TGTGCCAGCAGTGTTGACAAGTTCAATCAGCCCCAGCATTTT	CASSVDKFNQPQHF
few	NA	TRBV12-3/TRBV12-4	TRBJ2-7	TGTGCCAGCAGCTTGACAGGGAGGGGAGCCTACGAGCAGTACTTC	CASSLTGRGAYEQYF
NA	NA	TRBV7-8	TRBJ2-5	TGTGCCAGCACAGGGGCATTCCCAGAGACCCAGTACTTC	CASTGAFPETQYF
few	NA	TRBV30	TRBJ2-2	TGTGCCTGGAACCCCCTCGGGAGCAGGGGCACCGGGGAGCTGTTTTTT	CAWNPLGSRGTGELFF
many	TRBD2	TRBV15	TRBJ2-1	TGTGCCACCAGCCTCCTAGCGGTCTACAATGAGCAGTTCTTC	CATSLLAVYNEQFF
NA	TRBD1	TRBV6-5	TRBJ1-4	TGTGCCAGCAGTAAGGACAGGCGGAGGTCAACTAATGAAAAACTGTTTTTT	CASSKDRRRSTNEKLFF
NA	NA	TRBV7-6	TRBJ1-3	TGTGCCAGCAGGTCACAGGCTTCTGGAAACACCATATATTTT	CASRSQASGNTIYF
few	NA	TRBV6-2/TRBV6-3	TRBJ1-5	TGTGCCAGCAGTCGATCCAGGACAGAGAATCAGCCCCAGCATTTT	CASSRSRTENQPQHF
NA	NA	TRBV6-2/TRBV6-3	TRBJ1-1	TGTGTCAGCAGTTATTGGAGGGAACGGAACACTGAAGCTTTCTTT	CVSSYWRERNTEAFF
few	NA	TRBV18	TRBJ1-4	TGTGCCAGCTCACGGCGGCTTAATGAAAAACTGTTTTTT	CASSRRLNEKLFF
few	TRBD2	TRBV5-4	TRBJ2-1	TGTGCCAGCAGTCCTAGCGGGAGGGCCGGGGAGCAGTTCTTC	CASSPSGRAGEQFF
many	TRBD2	TRBV7-2	TRBJ2-1	TGTGCCAGCAGCTTGCTAGCGGGGGGTAACAATGAGCAGTTCTTC	CASSLLAGGNNEQFF
NA	TRBD1	TRBV19	TRBJ1-2	TGTGCCAGTGGACAGGGGGGGTATGGCTACACCTTC	CASGQGGYGYTF
few	TRBD1	TRBV10-2	TRBJ1-3	TGCGCCAGCAAAGGGACAGGGAGCTCTGGAAACACCATATATTTT	CASKGTGSSGNTIYF
NA	NA	TRBV19	TRBJ1-5	TGTGCCAGTAGTATTTCGGCAGACAGCAATCAGCCCCAGCATTTT	CASSISADSNQPQHF
many	TRBD2	TRBV12-3/TRBV12-4	TRBJ2-4	TGTGCCAGCAGCGGAGGCGGGCTAGCGGGAGGAGACATTCAGTACTTC	CASSGGGLAGGDIQYF
many	NA	TRBV12-3/TRBV12-4	TRBJ1-6	TGTGCCAGCAGTTTAGCCAGGGCCTATAATTCACCCCTCCACTTT	CASSLARAYNSPLHF
few	TRBD1	TRBV2	TRBJ2-3	TGTGCCAGCAGAAGACCCGGGACAGGGGGCGAAGATACGCAGTATTTT	CASRRPGTGGEDTQYF
many	NA	TRBV12-3/TRBV12-4	TRBJ2-7	TGTGCCAGCAGTTTAGGGACAAACGAGCAGTACTTC	CASSLGTNEQYF
many	NA	TRBV7-2	TRBJ2-1	TGTGCCAGCAGCTCGGGCAATGAGCAGTTCTTC	CASSSGNEQFF
NA	NA	TRBV7-9	TRBJ2-3	TGTGCCAGCAGCATGCACAGGGGGGGTAGAGCAGATACGCAGTATTTT	CASSMHRGGRADTQYF
many	TRBD2	TRBV7-9	TRBJ2-2	TGTGCCAGCAGCCCCCGCCGGAGCGCTAGCGGGGTTTCGAACACCGGGGAGCTGTTTTTT	CASSPRRSASGVSNTGELFF
many	NA	TRBV7-2	TRBJ1-2	TGTGCCAGCAGCTTAGCTCCGGTCCGACCAAGTTATGGCTACACCTTC	CASSLAPVRPSYGYTF
many	NA	TRBV12-3/TRBV12-4	TRBJ2-7	TGTGCCAGCAGTTTAGGGGGGGCGTGGGAGCAGTACTTC	CASSLGGAWEQYF
NA	NA	TRBV28	TRBJ2-7	TGTGCCAGCAGGAGAGGACTTGAAACCTACGAGCAGTACTTC	CASRRGLETYEQYF
NA	TRBD1	TRBV12-3/TRBV12-4	TRBJ1-1	TGTGCCAGCAGTTTGGGACAGCGGGTTGAAGCTTTCTTT	CASSLGQRVEAFF